This TCR beta chain was sequenced for a study of CD8 T cells in Susac syndrome. CDR1 is GTSNPN, CDR2 SVGIG, per germline (reference sequence). The V gene end was trimmed by 4 bases and the J gene end by 4 bases; junction bases not matched to a gene: 7. The CDR3 totals 14 residues. Random hexamers were used to reverse transcribe an amount of roughly 0.45 to 1 ug RNA. An immunoSEQ multiplex PCR generated amplified TCR beta CDR3 products spanning 54 Vbeta and 13 Jbeta. MiXCR was run by TCRdb on the immunoSEQ multiplex PCR reads, yielding one entry per CDR3 protein. The profile shows almost 450,000 distinct CDR3 sequences, around 83% of them singletons. CD8+ and CD4+ blood T cells underwent TCR beta sequencing. The patients serving as multiple sclerosis controls were treatment-naive. They had stable or active relapsing-remitting disease and fulfilled revised McDonald criteria. The CD8+ and CD4+ T cells were negatively isolated, with the TEMRA cells enriched by FACS.

Only one count was recorded for this clonotype. The sample consisted of CD8+ T cells from PBMCs. This chain uses TRBV30 with TRBJ1-1; TRBD1 agrees at 9 bases. This receptor was taken from a human donor with multiple sclerosis. This CDR3 is CAWIQGAWGTEAFF. The CDR3 DNA follows: TGTGCCTGGATACAGGGGGCGTGGGGCACTGAAGCTTTCTTT.